The clone carrying this TCR beta chain was seen a few times. Its antigen is not identified. The sample belongs to a study of response to subunit inactivated influenza vaccine. General study points: Authors suggested few new T cells are recruited by each seasonal influenza vaccination.

Via MiXCR, TCRdb re-called the RT-PCR reads, giving one row per CDR3 protein. The profile shows a few hundred thousand distinct CDR3 sequences, just over 20% of them singletons. This CDR3 has 17 amino acids. V was trimmed by 2 bases and J by 3 bases, leaving 16 bases between them. CDR1 is LGHNA, CDR2 YNFKEQ, per germline. This TCR was sampled from a man aged 50-75 years who received an inactivated influenza vaccine. The specimen was PBMCs from blood, collected 21 months after vaccination. This chain links TRBV4-2 with TRBJ1-4; no clear D gene. DNA for the CDR3: TGTGCCAGCAGCCAACGGGTGGCCACGGGAGCTAATGAAAAACTGTTTTTT. Translating it yields CASSQRVATGANEKLFF.